This T cell receptor beta chain came from a study of T cell repertoires in cytomegalovirus infection (dated 2019 in TCRdb). Study-level background: Alongside well-studied HLA-B-restricted epitopes, the peptide stimulations were aimed at recently identified HLA-C-restricted CMV epitopes, whose presentation resists viral immunomodulation. The HLA type of each donor mattered for the analysis, because public TCR beta signatures pointed to carriage of CMV infection along with the matching HLA type. Study-level results and caveats: In both this cohort and an independent roughly 400-donor cohort, the cumulative frequency of public TCR beta family members distinguished carriers of CMV infection plus the relevant HLA type. The ex vivo response was dominated by HLA-C-restricted CMV-specific TCR beta clonotypes, which also provided the single most frequent clonotype in two of eight donors.

Compared with germline, V lacks 5 bases and J lacks 9 bases; bases without a gene match: 19. Spanning cysteine to phenylalanine, the CDR3 consists of 18 amino acids. This entry keeps only the CDR3 DNA: 54 bases, framed from base 1. CDR1 and CDR2, per the germline V gene (reference sequence), are SEHNR and FQNEAQ. Reads for this sample came from an Illumina HiSeq 1500. The raw public reads went through TCRdb reprocessing: fastp at Q25, MiXCR clone calling, in-frame beta chains kept. Every distinct CDR3 protein forms one entry, paired with its most common genes and DNA. For this sample there are 450,000 to 650,000 distinct CDR3 sequences; about 39% appear just once. 40% to 60% of the sample is taken by the ten largest. Worth noting for this clonotype: Its recognized antigen is unknown. Base qualities are not recorded, but no much larger clone differs from it by a single base.

The treatment or condition label on this specimen signifies: in vitro stimulation with specific CMV peptide epitopes to enrich CMV-specific T cells. This clonotype was obtained from a human donor in good health (CMV status not recorded). Some clones in this sample may be carry-over from other donors' samples. Sequencing was performed on cultured PBMCs, taken from culture after CMV antigen stimulation. Rearrangement joined TRBV7-9 to TRBJ2-7; TRBD2 aligns with 13 central bases. The bases read TGTGCCAGCAGCCGCGATGGACTAGCGGGAGAAATCCTTGAAGGGCAGTACTTC. Its product reads: CASSRDGLAGEILEGQYF.